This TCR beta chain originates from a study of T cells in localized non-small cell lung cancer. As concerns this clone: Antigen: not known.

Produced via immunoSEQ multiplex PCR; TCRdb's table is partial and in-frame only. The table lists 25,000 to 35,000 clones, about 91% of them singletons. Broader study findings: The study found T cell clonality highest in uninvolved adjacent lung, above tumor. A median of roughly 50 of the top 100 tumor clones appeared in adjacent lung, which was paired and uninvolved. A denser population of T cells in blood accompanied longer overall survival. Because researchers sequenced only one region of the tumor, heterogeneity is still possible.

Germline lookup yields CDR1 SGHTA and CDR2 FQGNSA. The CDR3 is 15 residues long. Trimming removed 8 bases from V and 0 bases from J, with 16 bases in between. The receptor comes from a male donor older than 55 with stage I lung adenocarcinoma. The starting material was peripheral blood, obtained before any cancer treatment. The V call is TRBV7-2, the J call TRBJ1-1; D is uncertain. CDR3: CASFYGPGMNTEAFF. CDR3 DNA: TGTGCCAGCTTCTACGGGCCAGGAATGAACACTGAAGCTTTCTTT.